This paragraph covers one T cell receptor (beta chain) sequence. In Seattle, patients joined the study during active infection and were tracked longitudinally. The sample is drawn from a study of blood T cell repertoires in COVID-19. Overall study context: Samples taken during acute and convalescent COVID-19 were collected in the United States, Italy and Spain. PBMCs, B-cell-depleted T cells, or T cells were the source of the cDNA or gDNA that made up the material.

This CDR3 has 14 residues. In germline, CDR1 is MDHEN, CDR2 SYDVKM. V was clipped by 5 bases and J by 2 bases, with 13 bases between them. Repertoires were generated with immunoSEQ multiplex PCR, while TCRdb's copy carries only in-frame clones and drops some. The profile shows some 76,000 clones, about 85% of them singletons. Sequenced sample: peripheral blood. The rearrangement links TRBV28 to TRBJ2-7; D not certain. The receptor was isolated from a man in his forties or fifties with COVID-19, enrolled during active disease. The CDR3 bases are TGTGCCAGCAGTCCCCCGGCGGAAACCTACGAGCAGTACTTC. Translated: CASSPPAETYEQYF.